This T cell receptor beta chain is from a study of blood T cell repertoires in COVID-19. As for the study in general: Some COVID-19 samples were acute and others convalescent; all came from the United States, Italy and Spain.

The CDR3 spans 16 residues. Germline CDR1 is SGHRS and CDR2 is YFSETQ. Trimming took 0 bases from V and 2 from J; bases not matched to a gene: 5. The Seattle patients joined while their infection was active and were tracked longitudinally afterward. Here immunoSEQ multiplex PCR was the method, and the copy in TCRdb shows in-frame clones only, minus some. The sample lists some 350,000 clones; 88% were seen once. The material sequenced was peripheral blood. The chain carries TRBV5-1 and TRBJ2-7; 10 bases agree with TRBD1. The source of this sequence is a woman in her 70s with COVID-19, enrolled during active disease. As DNA, the CDR3 is TGCGCCAGCAGCTTGGGGGGGACAGGGGCGACCTACGAGCAGTACTTC. Translation gives CASSLGGTGATYEQYF.